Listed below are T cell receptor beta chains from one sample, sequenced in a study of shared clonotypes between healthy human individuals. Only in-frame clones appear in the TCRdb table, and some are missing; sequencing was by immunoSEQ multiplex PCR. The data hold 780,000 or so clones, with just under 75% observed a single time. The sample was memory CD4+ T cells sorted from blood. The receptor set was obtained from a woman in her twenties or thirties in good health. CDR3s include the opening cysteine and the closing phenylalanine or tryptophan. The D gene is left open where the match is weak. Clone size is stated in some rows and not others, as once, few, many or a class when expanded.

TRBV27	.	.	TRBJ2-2	CASSLSLQWNTGELFF	TGTGCCAGCAGTTTATCTTTACAGTGGAACACCGGGGAGCTGTTTTTT
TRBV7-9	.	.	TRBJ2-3	CASSRRSAITDTQYF	TGTGCCAGCAGCCGAAGGTCAGCTATCACAGATACGCAGTATTTT
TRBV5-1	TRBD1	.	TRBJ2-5	CASNEGAQETQYF	TGCGCCAGCAATGAGGGGGCACAAGAGACCCAGTACTTC
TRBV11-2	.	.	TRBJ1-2	CASSLRVKGDGYTF	TGTGCCAGCAGCTTACGGGTCAAGGGGGATGGCTACACCTTC
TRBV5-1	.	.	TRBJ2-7	CASSLEIGEQYF	TGCGCCAGCAGCTTGGAAATCGGCGAGCAGTACTTC
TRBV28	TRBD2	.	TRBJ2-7	CASRRTSGSKYEQYF	TGTGCCAGCAGACGGACTAGCGGGAGTAAATACGAGCAGTACTTC
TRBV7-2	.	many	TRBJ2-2	CASSSRDSGELFF	TGTGCCAGCAGCTCTAGAGACTCCGGGGAGCTGTTTTTT
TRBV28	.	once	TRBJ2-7	CASRPREDEQYF	TGTGCCAGCAGACCCAGGGAAGACGAGCAGTACTTC
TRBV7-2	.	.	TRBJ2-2	CASRSAASRVGTGELFF	TGTGCCAGCAGATCTGCTGCGTCACGAGTGGGTACCGGGGAGCTGTTTTTT
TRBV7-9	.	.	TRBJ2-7	CASSLEGSKSGYEQYF	TGTGCCAGCAGCTTAGAAGGGAGTAAGAGCGGATACGAGCAGTACTTC
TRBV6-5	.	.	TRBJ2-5	CASGTGGETQYF	TGTGCCAGCGGGACTGGCGGGGAGACCCAGTACTTC
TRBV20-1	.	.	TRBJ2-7	CSAGDSYEQYF	TGCAGTGCTGGGGACTCCTACGAGCAGTACTTC
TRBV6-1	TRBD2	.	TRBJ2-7	CASSSSGRVYEQYF	TGTGCCAGCAGCTCTAGCGGGAGAGTCTACGAGCAGTACTTC
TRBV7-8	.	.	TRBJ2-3	CASSPPAKGVTQYF	TGTGCCAGCAGCCCACCCGCCAAGGGTGTAACGCAGTATTTT
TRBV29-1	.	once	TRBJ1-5	CSVFEGRGSNQPQHF	TGCAGCGTATTTGAGGGCAGGGGATCCAATCAGCCCCAGCATTTT
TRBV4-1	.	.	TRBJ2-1	CASSQEAAPSYNEQFF	TGCGCCAGCAGCCAAGAAGCGGCCCCCTCCTACAATGAGCAGTTCTTC
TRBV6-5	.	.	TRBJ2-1	CASSSTLLTGRNEQFF	TGTGCCAGCAGTTCGACGCTACTAACAGGGCGCAATGAGCAGTTCTTC
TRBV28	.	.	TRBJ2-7	CASSQRDGSYEQYF	TGTGCCAGCAGTCAAAGGGACGGCTCCTACGAGCAGTACTTC
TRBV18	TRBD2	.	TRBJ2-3	CASSPSREGGPVSTDTQYF	TGTGCCAGCTCACCCTCGCGGGAGGGGGGTCCAGTAAGCACAGATACGCAGTATTTT
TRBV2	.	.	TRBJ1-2	CASSQRTVPGYTF	TGTGCCAGCAGTCAAAGGACAGTTCCTGGCTACACCTTC